This paragraph covers one T cell receptor (beta chain) sequence. CDR1 and CDR2 (germline): MNHEY, SMNVEV (reference sequence). This CDR3 contains 14 residues. The junction had 3 bases not matched to a gene; V was cut back by 6 bases and J by 4 bases. This record belongs to a study of blood T cell repertoires in COVID-19. Across the whole study: Sites in the United States, Italy and Spain provided acute and convalescent COVID-19 samples. Sources were T cells, B-cell-depleted T cells, or PBMCs; the material itself was cDNA or gDNA.

Original methodology: Amplifying reference gene primers gave estimates of nucleated cell counts. The protocol was immunoSEQ multiplex PCR, while the TCRdb copy is restricted to in-frame clones and leaves out a portion. The V and J calls and the clone size are those of that table, but D and trimming were determined from the DNA. The sample comprises around 250,000 clones, 84% of which are singletons, and approximately 1.4% rests with the top ten. V is TRBV27 and J is TRBJ1-4, with 9 bases that match TRBD1. The sample taken for sequencing was peripheral blood. This receptor was taken from a woman aged 40 to 50 who had recovered from COVID-19. The CDR3 is CASRRTGVNEKLFF. As DNA, the CDR3 is TGTGCCAGCAGACGGACAGGGGTTAATGAAAAACTGTTTTTT.